This T cell receptor (beta chain) was sequenced during a study of shared clonotypes between healthy human individuals. Background on the study: Serving as donors were a couple of women and three men, whose ages spanned 18 to 49.

V lost 6 bases and J lost 7; bases outside the gene matches: 12. This CDR3 has 14 amino acids. CDR1 is MDHEN, CDR2 SYDVKM, per germline. CD45RO-negative CD8 cells positively selected for CCR7 made up the naive population, which excluded terminally differentiated effector memory CD45RA+ cells. A remark on this clone: The antigen remains unidentified.

Method: immunoSEQ multiplex PCR; TCRdb's copy keeps in-frame clones and lacks some. The sample includes fewer than 700,000 clones, about 95% of them seen just once. Notes on the study in general: Measured sharing among donors was expected to vary with sequencing depth. Among non-shared clonotypes, generation probabilities were lower than among those shared by all four donors. Blood was the only sampled material, and tissue repertoires likely differ.

The sequenced material came from naive CD8+ T cells sorted from blood. This sequence originates from a woman between 25 and 40 years old in good health. This rearrangement joins TRBV28 to TRBJ2-7; TRBD1 matches 7 bases. The CDR3 sequence: CASSPGQFSDEQYF. CDR3 nucleotide sequence: TGTGCCAGCAGCCCGGGACAGTTTTCCGATGAGCAGTACTTC.